This T cell receptor beta chain was obtained from a study of control samples from healthy donors and cancer patients. Generated by immunoSEQ multiplex PCR, the TCRdb table keeps only in-frame clones and is missing some. This sample has about 130,000 clones, with 80% to 95% found just once. This CDR3 region has 14 residues. V lost 3 bases to trimming and J lost 6 bases; unmatched junction nucleotides: 5. Germline assignment: CDR1 SGHDT and CDR2 YYEEEE. The sample was blood. The TCR originated in a young man in good health. The chain links TRBV5-6 to TRBJ2-3; 9 bases align to TRBD1. Written as DNA, the CDR3 is TGTGCCAGCAGCTGGGGACAGGGAGCGGATACGCAGTATTTT. It encodes CASSWGQGADTQYF.